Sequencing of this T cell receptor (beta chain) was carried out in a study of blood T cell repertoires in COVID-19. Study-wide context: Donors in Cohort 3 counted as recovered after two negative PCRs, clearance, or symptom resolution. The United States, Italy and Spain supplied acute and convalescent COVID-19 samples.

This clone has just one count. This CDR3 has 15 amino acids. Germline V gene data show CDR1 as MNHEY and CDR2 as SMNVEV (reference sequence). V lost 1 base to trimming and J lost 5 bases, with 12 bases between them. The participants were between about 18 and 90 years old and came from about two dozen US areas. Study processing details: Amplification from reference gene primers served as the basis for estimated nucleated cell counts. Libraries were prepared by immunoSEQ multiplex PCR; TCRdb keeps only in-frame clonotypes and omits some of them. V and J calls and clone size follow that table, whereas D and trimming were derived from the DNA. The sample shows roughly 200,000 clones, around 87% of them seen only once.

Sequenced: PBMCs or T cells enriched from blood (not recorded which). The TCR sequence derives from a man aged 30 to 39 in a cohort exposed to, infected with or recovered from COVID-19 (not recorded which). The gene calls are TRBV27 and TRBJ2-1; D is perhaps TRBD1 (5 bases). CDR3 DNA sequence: TGTGCCAGCAGTTTATATAGGGGCTTCGACAATGAGCAGTTCTTC. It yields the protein CASSLYRGFDNEQFF.